Presented here are 15 T cell receptor beta chains from one specimen sequenced in a study of siplizumab effects on memory and regulatory T cells. Method: immunoSEQ multiplex PCR; TCRdb's copy keeps in-frame clones and lacks some. The sample carries 18,000 or so clones, 35% to 55% recorded once. For these TCRs, the target antigens are not known. Coculturing of the mixed lymphocyte reaction cells was performed at 37°C for approximately 6 days. Sequenced material: CFSE-low (dividing) CD4+ T cells sorted from an allogeneic mixed lymphocyte reaction. These receptors all stem from a human donor in good health; the cells came from an allogeneic mixed lymphocyte reaction.

The V call is TRBV4-2, the J call TRBJ2-3; D is unclear. V was trimmed by 3 bases and J by 2 bases, leaving 9 bases between them. Germline-derived CDR1 and CDR2 are LGHNA and YNFKEQ. This CDR3 contains 14 residues. CDR3 region: CASSQFGNTDTQYF. In nucleotides, the CDR3 is TGTGCCAGCAGCCAGTTCGGCAACACAGATACGCAGTATTTT.

This clone was seen a few times. For the CDR3, the DNA is TGTGCCAGCGGAGGACACTTCATTCAGTACTTC. Its protein is CASGGHFIQYF. This chain joins TRBV19 and TRBJ2-4; the D call may be TRBD1 or TRBD2 (5 bases each). V lost 9 bases to trimming and J lost 9 bases, with 12 bases between them. The CDR3 extends over 11 amino acids. CDR1 and CDR2 (germline): LNHDA, SQIVND (reference sequence).

The chain employs TRBV4-2 and TRBJ1-1; D is possibly TRBD1 (6 bases). CDR3 length: 14 residues. Germline assignment: CDR1 LGHNA and CDR2 YNFKEQ. Trimming removed 4 bases at V and 2 bases at J, with 11 bases between. The CDR3 reads CASSPWTANTEAFF. The CDR3 DNA is TGTGCCAGCAGCCCCTGGACAGCAAACACTGAAGCTTTCTTT.

This clone was detected once. This rearrangement joins TRBV18 to TRBJ2-7; D remains unclear. Trimming stripped 1 base from V and 0 bases from J, with 13 bases between. Germline V lookup: CDR1 KGHSH, CDR2 LQKENI. The CDR3 is made up of 16 amino acids. DNA for the CDR3: TGTGCCAGCTCACCACTCCGGACGAGAAGCTCCTACGAGCAGTACTTC. Translated, it gives CASSPLRTRSSYEQYF.

The chain employs TRBV5-1 and TRBJ2-3; D is uncertain. The V end was cut by 0 bases, the J end by 3 bases, with 8 bases between. The CDR3 length is 14 residues. Per germline, CDR1 SGHRS and CDR2 YFSETQ. The CDR3 bases are TGCGCCAGCAGCTTGGCCTATGTAACAGATACGCAGTATTTT. It is translated as CASSLAYVTDTQYF.

This clone was detected a few times. The sample carries other DNA sequences with the same CDR3. The V gene is TRBV7-2, the J gene TRBJ2-5, with TRBD2 matching over 13 bases. Trimming at V came to 1 base and at J to 5 bases, leaving 7 bases not matched to a gene. From germline, CDR1 is SGHTA and CDR2 FQGNSA. The CDR3 consists of 17 residues. The CDR3 loop is CASSLGTSGGQRETQYF. CDR3 bases: TGTGCCAGCAGCTTAGGGACTAGCGGGGGTCAGAGGGAGACCCAGTACTTC.

Regarding this clone: A junction boundary mismatches the germline segment, possibly from a read error. V usage is TRBV7-2 and J usage is TRBJ1-6, with unresolved D. CDR3 length: 12 residues. CDR1 SGHTA and CDR2 FQGNSA come from the germline V gene. The CDR3 nucleotides read TGTGCCAGCAGCCCGAGGGCTTTACCCCCCCACTTT. Protein: CASSPRALPPHF.

CDR3 coding DNA: TGTGCCAGCAGCTTGGTTTCAGATGGCTACACCTTC. Translated: CASSLVSDGYTF. The chain couples TRBV5-4 to TRBJ1-2; D ambiguous. Trimming took 0 bases from V and 6 from J, leaving 6 bases between them. This CDR3 has 12 amino acids. Germline CDR1 and CDR2: SGHNT and YYREEE (reference sequence).

This clone was recorded once. The chain links TRBV10-3 to TRBJ2-5; D not resolved. CDR3 size: 11 residues. The germline V gene has CDR1 ENHRY and CDR2 SYGVKD. V lost 8 bases, J lost 0 bases, and 4 bases lay in between. The chain's CDR3 is CAISHQETQYF. DNA of the CDR3: TGTGCCATCTCCCACCAAGAGACCCAGTACTTC.

There are a few counts of this clone. The chain has TRBV6-5 and TRBJ2-2, with 7 bases lining up with TRBD1. CDR1 and CDR2 from the germline V gene are MNHEY and SVGAGI. Trimming at V came to 5 bases and at J to 6 bases, leaving 3 bases not matched to a gene. The CDR3 has 13 residues. The CDR3 loop reads CASSETGAGELFF. The CDR3 DNA sequence: TGTGCCAGCAGTGAAACAGGGGCCGGGGAGCTGTTTTTT.

The chain links TRBV19 to TRBJ2-5; D call uncertain. In germline, CDR1 is LNHDA, CDR2 SQIVND (reference sequence). V was shortened by 5 bases and J by 1 base, with 11 bases between the two germline ends. The CDR3 runs 14 residues. The CDR3 nucleotides are TGTGCCAGTAGTTTCGATAGGGCCCAAGAGACCCAGTACTTC. Translating gives CASSFDRAQETQYF.

The chain has TRBV5-5 and TRBJ2-3; 7 nucleotides align to TRBD1. V trimming: 2 bases; J trimming: 1 base; junction bases outside the gene matches: 1. Germline CDR1 reads SGHKS; CDR2 reads YYEKEE (reference sequence). This CDR3 comprises 14 residues. CDR3 in amino acids: CASSFGQGTDTQYF. CDR3 in DNA: TGTGCCAGCAGCTTCGGACAGGGCACAGATACGCAGTATTTT.

This chain links TRBV7-2 with TRBJ2-5, with D uncertain. Trimming stripped 5 bases from V and 1 base from J, with 5 bases between. Germline CDR1 reads SGHTA; CDR2 reads FQGNSA. This CDR3 comprises 12 residues. The CDR3 region is CASSPLQETQYF. DNA for the CDR3: TGTGCCAGCAGCCCACTCCAAGAGACCCAGTACTTC.

This sequence joins TRBV11-2 and TRBJ2-1; D remains ambiguous. Trimming pared 5 bases from V and 6 bases from J, leaving 14 bases between. Germline CDR1 is SGHAT and CDR2 is FQNNGV. CDR3 length: 14 amino acids. The CDR3 region has the DNA TGTGCCAGCAGCACCAGACGGCTAAGCAATGAGCAGTTCTTC. Its protein product is CASSTRRLSNEQFF. Full variable domain (missing parts from reference TRBV11-2 and TRBJ2-1): EAGVAQSPRYKIIEKRQSVAFWCNPISGHATLYWYQQILGQGPKLLIQFQNNGVVDDSQLPKDRFSAERLKGVDSTLKIQPAKLEDSAVYLCASSTRRLSNEQFFGPGTRLTVL.

The rearrangement uses TRBV9 and TRBJ2-7, with D possibly matching TRBD2 (6 bases). The germline V and J ends were trimmed by 1 base and 0 bases, with 14 bases remaining between them. The CDR3 sequence is 16 residues long. Germline assignment: CDR1 SGDLS and CDR2 YYNGEE. CDR3 DNA sequence: TGTGCCAGCAGCGTATCCGGGAGAGACAGCTCCTACGAGCAGTACTTC. Translation gives CASSVSGRDSSYEQYF. The whole variable domain, remainder taken from reference TRBV9 and TRBJ2-7, is DSGVTQTPKHLITATGQRVTLRCSPRSGDLSVYWYQQSLDQGLQFLIQYYNGEERAKGNILERFSAQQFPDLHSELNLSSLELGDSALYFCASSVSGRDSSYEQYFGPGTRLTVT.